This T cell receptor (beta chain) was found in a study of shared clonotypes between healthy human individuals. TCRdb's copy holds only in-frame clones and misses some; the assay was immunoSEQ multiplex PCR. The table records 2 million to 3 million clones, around nine tenths of them present only once. Points on this clone: Its specificity is not known.

Study results and caveats: Estimated richness was generally greater in naive than memory subsets. It was anticipated that sequencing depth would influence how many clonotypes donors shared.

This clonotype was sampled from a young man in good health. The sample taken for sequencing was naive CD4+ T cells sorted from blood. This sample's subset: CD45RA+ positively selected.

CDR3 region: CAWKGASNQPQHF. The CDR3 DNA reads TGTGCCTGGAAAGGGGCGAGCAATCAGCCCCAGCATTTT. This chain uses TRBV30 with TRBJ1-5, with TRBD1 as a possible D gene (5 bases). The CDR3 is 13 amino acids. Germline CDR1 GTSNPN, CDR2 SVGIG (reference sequence). Trimming pared 4 bases from V and 1 base from J, leaving 8 bases between.